This TCR beta chain originates from a study of control samples from healthy donors and cancer patients. The germline CDR1 and CDR2 sequences are GTSNPN and SVGIG (reference sequence). V was cut by 0 bases and J by 0 bases, with 15 bases left in between. This CDR3 spans 16 amino acids. Clones were sequenced by immunoSEQ multiplex PCR, and TCRdb holds only the in-frame ones, with some missing. The data hold over 100,000 clones, with 80% to 95% observed a single time. J is TRBJ2-7 and V is TRBV30, with D possibly TRBD2 on 5 matching bases. Sequences were obtained from blood. The clonotype originates from a man between 18 and 35 years old in good health. As DNA, the CDR3 is TGTGCCTGGAGTGTACGGGCGGGTTCCCGCTCCTACGAGCAGTACTTC. This sequence encodes CAWSVRAGSRSYEQYF.